These T cell receptor beta chains were read from a single sample in a study of T cells after yellow fever vaccination. Using its own MiXCR run on the 5' RACE reads, TCRdb lists one record per CDR3 protein. The sample includes approximately 160,000 distinct CDR3 sequences, around 9.3% of them seen just once. This material consisted of CD8+ T cells sorted from PBMCs, taken 45 days after the yellow fever booster vaccination. The source of these receptors is a man aged 18 to 30 who received the YFV17D yellow fever vaccine. CDR3s leave out the opening cysteine and the closing phenylalanine or tryptophan. The order of the fields is CDR3 protein, J gene, D gene, clone size, V gene. The D gene is left open where the match is weak. Clone size appears in some rows only: once, few, many, or a class for an expanded clone.

CDR3: ASSPFRGAPSGANVLT; J: TRBJ2-6; D: -; size: few; V: TRBV7-9
CDR3: ASSLLGTGSSYNEQF; J: TRBJ2-1; D: TRBD1; size: -; V: TRBV5-1
CDR3: ASSQDQFSAMANEQF; J: TRBJ2-1; D: -; size: many; V: TRBV4-3
CDR3: ASNPGQGSGELF; J: TRBJ2-2; D: TRBD1; size: few; V: TRBV27
CDR3: ASSGSGGLDTGELF; J: TRBJ2-2; D: -; size: many; V: TRBV9
CDR3: ASNLTGTEQY; J: TRBJ2-7; D: -; size: -; V: TRBV5-1
CDR3: ASSQEAPSAYGYT; J: TRBJ1-2; D: -; size: few; V: TRBV4-2
CDR3: ASSQKNRGLNTEAF; J: TRBJ1-1; D: TRBD1; size: few; V: TRBV4-1
CDR3: ASRYDRINTGELF; J: TRBJ2-2; D: -; size: -; V: TRBV6-2/TRBV6-3
CDR3: ASKGLAETQY; J: TRBJ2-5; D: -; size: -; V: TRBV7-6
CDR3: ASSPPTRTDTQY; J: TRBJ2-3; D: -; size: -; V: TRBV7-8
CDR3: ASSQGFSHSGLQDNEQF; J: TRBJ2-1; D: TRBD2; size: many; V: TRBV4-2
CDR3: AISPPGGLKGYNEQF; J: TRBJ2-1; D: -; size: few; V: TRBV10-3
CDR3: ASSLVAGGPQETQY; J: TRBJ2-5; D: TRBD2; size: -; V: TRBV7-2
CDR3: ASSQDNNSKYGYT; J: TRBJ1-2; D: -; size: many; V: TRBV4-3
CDR3: ASSLYLTSVYGYT; J: TRBJ1-2; D: -; size: few; V: TRBV12-3/TRBV12-4
CDR3: ASSYGGGTEQF; J: TRBJ2-1; D: -; size: few; V: TRBV6-5
CDR3: ASSQDRASRNSPLH; J: TRBJ1-6; D: -; size: many; V: TRBV4-3
CDR3: ASSQSSRTSAKETQY; J: TRBJ2-5; D: TRBD2; size: few; V: TRBV23-1
CDR3: ASSLRDGSEQF; J: TRBJ2-1; D: -; size: -; V: TRBV4-1
CDR3: AISETHTVFYSNQPQH; J: TRBJ1-5; D: -; size: many; V: TRBV10-3
CDR3: ATSETGFPGELF; J: TRBJ2-2; D: TRBD1; size: few; V: TRBV24-1
CDR3: SARPTANYGYT; J: TRBJ1-2; D: -; size: -; V: TRBV20-1
CDR3: ASSPRQGPEQF; J: TRBJ2-1; D: TRBD1; size: -; V: TRBV6-1
CDR3: ASSSRGSGGPFQF; J: TRBJ2-1; D: TRBD2; size: few; V: TRBV7-9
CDR3: ASSFVGETYEQY; J: TRBJ2-7; D: -; size: -; V: TRBV6-2/TRBV6-3
CDR3: ASSLEGSHVSGYT; J: TRBJ1-2; D: -; size: -; V: TRBV5-1
CDR3: ASRTSGGAVPDTQY; J: TRBJ2-3; D: TRBD2; size: -; V: TRBV28
CDR3: ASSPGRLDTQY; J: TRBJ2-3; D: -; size: few; V: TRBV9
CDR3: ASGTGGTGELF; J: TRBJ2-2; D: -; size: few; V: TRBV6-1
CDR3: ASRAGTRDEQY; J: TRBJ2-7; D: TRBD2; size: -; V: TRBV12-3/TRBV12-4
CDR3: ASSLLVPPYEQY; J: TRBJ2-7; D: -; size: many; V: TRBV11-2
CDR3: ASSLNGVSGTDTQY; J: TRBJ2-3; D: -; size: few; V: TRBV7-3
CDR3: ASSLYWLDGNIQY; J: TRBJ2-4; D: -; size: -; V: TRBV5-5
CDR3: ASSPDGTLAKNIQY; J: TRBJ2-4; D: -; size: -; V: TRBV27
CDR3: SVAGQGDFNAEAF; J: TRBJ1-1; D: TRBD1; size: -; V: TRBV29-1
CDR3: ASGTSSSYEQY; J: TRBJ2-7; D: -; size: -; V: TRBV5-4
CDR3: ASSPRITGQGGGTEAF; J: TRBJ1-1; D: TRBD1; size: few; V: TRBV7-2
CDR3: ASSQEWPVGGNTIY; J: TRBJ1-3; D: -; size: few; V: TRBV4-3
CDR3: ASTGAALGTEAF; J: TRBJ1-1; D: -; size: -; V: TRBV19
CDR3: ASSVGGFGNEQF; J: TRBJ2-1; D: -; size: few; V: TRBV9
CDR3: ASSYSGGSNTGELF; J: TRBJ2-2; D: -; size: -; V: TRBV6-5
CDR3: ASSEEAGVVNEQF; J: TRBJ2-1; D: TRBD2; size: -; V: TRBV6-4
CDR3: ATSRPSGQGKDEQF; J: TRBJ2-1; D: TRBD1; size: few; V: TRBV24-1
CDR3: ASSYSRDRGGYGYT; J: TRBJ1-2; D: TRBD1; size: few; V: TRBV6-5
CDR3: ATKQTGAYEQY; J: TRBJ2-7; D: TRBD1; size: few; V: TRBV24-1
CDR3: ASSLGGSYNEQF; J: TRBJ2-1; D: TRBD2; size: many; V: TRBV7-6
CDR3: ASSPGSLFTEQY; J: TRBJ2-7; D: -; size: -; V: TRBV7-8
CDR3: SVGDMSYEQY; J: TRBJ2-7; D: -; size: few; V: TRBV29-1
CDR3: SARDVRGGTPPYEQY; J: TRBJ2-7; D: TRBD2; size: many; V: TRBV20-1
CDR3: SARDHYNEQF; J: TRBJ2-1; D: -; size: -; V: TRBV29-1
CDR3: ASKSAGELF; J: TRBJ2-2; D: -; size: few; V: TRBV19
CDR3: ASSSMGPGNEQF; J: TRBJ2-1; D: -; size: -; V: TRBV7-1
CDR3: ASSYSLGAEAF; J: TRBJ1-1; D: -; size: few; V: TRBV6-5
CDR3: ASSPLSSGVYTEAF; J: TRBJ1-1; D: -; size: few; V: TRBV27
CDR3: ASSHRRDREGEAF; J: TRBJ1-1; D: TRBD1; size: -; V: TRBV4-1
CDR3: ATSDSGRGTQY; J: TRBJ2-5; D: -; size: -; V: TRBV24-1
CDR3: ASSTKIRGGYT; J: TRBJ1-2; D: -; size: -; V: TRBV7-8
CDR3: ASSQGQGDGELF; J: TRBJ2-2; D: TRBD1; size: -; V: TRBV5-6